A single sample is the source of the 26 T cell receptor beta chains below, sequenced in a study of blood T cell repertoires in COVID-19. Assay: immunoSEQ multiplex PCR; the TCRdb copy retains only in-frame clones and omits some. The sample lists roughly 150,000 clones; around four fifths were seen once. The sequencing input was PBMCs or T cells enriched from blood (not recorded which). The receptors come from a woman between 50 and 59 years old who had recovered from COVID-19.

J is TRBJ1-4 and V is TRBV5-1; perhaps TRBD1 as D (5 bases). Germline lookup yields CDR1 SGHRS and CDR2 YFSETQ. The V end was cut by 3 bases, the J end by 7 bases, with 13 bases between. The CDR3 spans 14 residues. The CDR3: CASSSIGTGEKLFF. The CDR3 DNA reads as TGCGCCAGCAGCTCCATTGGGACTGGTGAAAAACTGTTTTTT.

The gene calls are TRBV3-1 (or the pseudogene TRBV3-2) and TRBJ1-3; D may be TRBD1 (6 bases). Germline lookup yields CDR1 LGHDT and CDR2 YNNKEL (reference sequence). The CDR3 covers 15 residues. V dropped 1 base and J dropped 4 bases, with 11 bases sitting between them. DNA of the CDR3: TGTGCCAGCAGCCAAGTGACAGGCGACGGAAACACCATATATTTT. Protein product: CASSQVTGDGNTIYF.

The rearrangement uses TRBV6-2 or TRBV6-3 and TRBJ2-7, with 7 bases lining up with TRBD1. The CDR3 contains 12 residues. The ends lost 4 bases at V and 5 bases at J; junction bases unmatched: 2. Germline values: CDR1 MNHEY, CDR2 SVGEGT. The CDR3 loop is CASSLTGDEQYF. The CDR3 region has the DNA TGTGCCAGCAGTTTAACAGGGGACGAGCAGTACTTC.

This clone was seen a single time. The chain recombines TRBV4-1 with TRBJ2-5, with 12 nucleotides matching TRBD2. CDR3 length: 17 amino acids. Germline CDR1 and CDR2: MGHRA and YSYEKL. The trim removed 1 base at V and 5 bases at J, leaving 8 bases unmatched. CDR3 DNA: TGCGCCAGCAGCCAAGGACTAGCGGGAGTAGGGAGGGAGACCCAGTACTTC. It yields the protein CASSQGLAGVGRETQYF.

The chain links TRBV3-1 (or the pseudogene TRBV3-2) to TRBJ2-6; 8 bases agree with TRBD1. This CDR3 region has 17 residues. Trimming at V came to 7 bases and at J to 0 bases, leaving 8 bases not matched to a gene. In germline, CDR1 is LGHDT, CDR2 YNNKEL (reference sequence). The chain's CDR3 is CASTPGTGRSGANVLTF. The CDR3 bases are TGTGCCAGCACCCCCGGGACAGGCCGCTCTGGGGCCAACGTCCTGACTTTC.

The count of this clone is one. This chain connects TRBV7-3 to TRBJ2-2; D is possibly TRBD1 (5 bases). This CDR3 is 14 amino acids long. V dropped 4 bases and J dropped 3 bases, with 9 bases sitting between them. The V gene's germline CDR1 is SGHTA and CDR2 FQGTGA. CDR3 coding DNA: TGTGCCAGCAGCTACTCCAGGGACACCGGGGAGCTGTTTTTT. Translating it yields CASSYSRDTGELFF.

This clone was seen once. The chain carries TRBV28 and TRBJ1-5; D unresolved. Trimming took off 6 bases at V and 0 bases at J, with 12 bases between the two ends. The germline gives CDR1 MDHEN, CDR2 SYDVKM. The CDR3 spans 15 residues. CDR3 residues: CASSGSSNSNQPQHF. CDR3 bases: TGTGCCAGCAGCGGGAGCTCAAATAGCAATCAGCCCCAGCATTTT.

V is TRBV5-4 and J is TRBJ1-5; D is uncertain. Germline CDR1 and CDR2: SGHNT and YYREEE (reference sequence). Trimming shortened V by 0 bases and J by 7 bases, and 8 bases separated the two germline ends. CDR3 length equals 13 residues. CDR3 protein: CASSLGGGQPQHF. DNA of the CDR3: TGTGCCAGCAGCTTGGGAGGCGGACAGCCCCAGCATTTT.

The chain joins TRBV10-2 to TRBJ1-3; D call uncertain. The V gene's germline CDR1 is WSHSY and CDR2 SAAADI. V was cut by 0 bases and J by 4 bases, with 13 bases left in between. The CDR3 is 16 residues long. The CDR3 nucleotides read TGCGCCAGCAGTGAGTCTCGGGGATTCTGGGGAAACACCATATATTTT. This gives the protein CASSESRGFWGNTIYF.

The V call is TRBV29-1, the J call TRBJ1-2, with 9 bases that match TRBD1. The CDR3 contains 14 residues. Germline values: CDR1 SQVTM, CDR2 ANQGSEA. The junction had 4 bases not matched to a gene; V was cut back by 5 bases and J by 0 bases. In DNA form, the CDR3 reads TGCAGCGTTCGCCGGGACAGGGCTAACTATGGCTACACCTTC. Translating it yields CSVRRDRANYGYTF.

J is TRBJ1-2 and V is TRBV7-2, with a tentative D call TRBD1 (5 bases). Germline CDR1 and CDR2: SGHTA and FQGNSA. The ends were cut back, 5 bases at V and 2 bases at J, with 12 bases in the middle. This CDR3 has 14 residues. This chain's CDR3 is CASSRQSLNYGYTF. DNA for the CDR3: TGTGCCAGCAGCAGACAGTCGTTAAACTATGGCTACACCTTC.

This clone was counted between two and nine times. The chain employs TRBV7-2 and TRBJ1-5; D unclear. This CDR3 is built from 12 residues. Trimming removed 5 bases from V and 4 bases from J, with 6 bases in between. Germline CDR1 and CDR2: SGHTA and FQGNSA. The CDR3 sequence: CASSTGNQPQHF. CDR3 bases: TGTGCCAGCAGCACGGGGAATCAGCCCCAGCATTTT.

The genes are TRBV6-5 and TRBJ2-1; 8 bases fit TRBD2. The CDR3 is 12 residues long. V was clipped by 6 bases and J by 12 bases; unmatched bases: 7. Germline V gene sequence: CDR1 MNHEY, CDR2 SVGAGI. CDR3 DNA sequence: TGTGCCAGCAGAAGTTCTAGCGGGCGGCAGTTCTTC. This codes for CASRSSSGRQFF.

The V call is TRBV5-6, the J call TRBJ2-7; 10 positions match TRBD2. The CDR3 extends over 15 amino acids. Germline CDR1 is SGHDT and CDR2 is YYEEEE. V shed 2 bases and J 5 bases; nucleotides not matched to a gene: 7. CDR3 sequence (DNA): TGTGCCAGCAGCTTCTCTAGCGGGAGACCCCACGAGCAGTACTTC. Its translation: CASSFSSGRPHEQYF.

CDR3 residues: CASSPGQGVQPQHF. Here the CDR3 DNA reads TGTGCCAGCTCACCGGGACAGGGGGTGCAGCCCCAGCATTTT. V gene TRBV18 combines with J gene TRBJ1-5, with TRBD1 matching over 11 bases. Germline CDR1 KGHSH, CDR2 LQKENI. The V gene end was trimmed by 3 bases and the J gene end by 7 bases; junction bases not matched to a gene: 2. The CDR3 consists of 14 residues. The full variable domain, with the rest looked up from reference TRBV18 and TRBJ1-5, is NAGVMQNPRHLVRRRGQEARLRCSPMKGHSHVYWYRQLPEEGLKFMVYLQKENIIDESGMPKERFSAEFPKEGPSILRIQQVVRGDSAAYFCASSPGQGVQPQHFGDGTRLSIL.

V is TRBV24-1 and J is TRBJ2-2; the match to TRBD1 covers 7 bases. The CDR3 runs to 16 residues. V lost 2 bases to trimming and J lost 4 bases; unmatched junction nucleotides: 6. From germline, CDR1 is KGHDR and CDR2 SFDVKD. This CDR3 reads CATSDSSSGGTGELFF. The CDR3 DNA is TGTGCCACCAGTGATTCCTCCTCAGGGGGCACCGGGGAGCTGTTTTTT.

The rearrangement links TRBV18 to TRBJ1-2; the D is unclear. Trimming pared 0 bases from V and 3 bases from J, leaving 8 bases between. The CDR3 is 14 amino acids. CDR1 and CDR2 from the germline V gene are KGHSH and LQKENI. CDR3: CASSPPPEDYGYTF. Written as DNA, the CDR3 is TGTGCCAGCTCACCACCTCCAGAGGACTATGGCTACACCTTC.

The genes are TRBV19 and TRBJ2-1; the match to TRBD2 covers 8 bases. Germline V gene data show CDR1 as LNHDA and CDR2 as SQIVND (reference sequence). V lost 5 bases, J lost 0 bases, and 6 bases stayed unmatched. This CDR3 has 16 residues. The CDR3 here is CASSPGGRSSYNEQFF. The CDR3 bases are TGTGCCAGTAGTCCGGGCGGGAGGAGCTCCTACAATGAGCAGTTCTTC.

The chain has TRBV6-5 and TRBJ1-2; 9 nucleotides align to TRBD1. CDR3 length: 14 residues. V was clipped by 9 bases and J by 4 bases; unmatched bases: 9. Per germline, CDR1 MNHEY and CDR2 SVGAGI. For the CDR3, the DNA is TGTGCCAGTTGGACAGGGGCCGTCGGCTATGGCTACACCTTC. Translating it yields CASWTGAVGYGYTF.

The genes are TRBV28 and TRBJ1-2; D is uncertain. The V end lost 5 bases, the J end lost 3 bases, and 19 bases lay between the germline ends. From germline, CDR1 is MDHEN and CDR2 SYDVKM. The CDR3 is made up of 16 amino acids. The DNA for the CDR3 is TGTGCCAGCAGTCCCGGTTCGAGGATTGGCCACTATGGCTACACCTTC. Amino acids: CASSPGSRIGHYGYTF.

The CDR3 coding sequence is TGCGCCAGCAGCCAAGAGAGGGGGACAGTGCCTAGCGGCTACACCTTC. This gives the protein CASSQERGTVPSGYTF. The J gene is TRBJ1-2, the V gene TRBV4-3; the match to TRBD1 covers 7 bases. V trimming: 0 bases; J trimming: 8 bases; junction bases outside the gene matches: 12. The CDR3 sequence is 16 residues long. CDR1 and CDR2 from the germline V gene are LGHNA and YSLEER.

The rearrangement joins TRBV5-4 to TRBJ1-1; possibly TRBD1 for D (5 bases). Trimming took off 0 bases at V and 1 base at J, with 7 bases between the two ends. Germline lookup yields CDR1 SGHNT and CDR2 YYREEE (reference sequence). The CDR3 totals 14 residues. CDR3 sequence: CASSLAGANTEAFF. The CDR3 coding sequence is TGTGCCAGCAGCTTGGCTGGGGCGAACACTGAAGCTTTCTTT.

This chain connects TRBV5-8 to TRBJ2-1; possible D gene TRBD2, 5 bases. Germline CDR1 SGHTS, CDR2 YDEGEE. The CDR3 is 17 residues long. Trimming took 4 bases from V and 1 from J, leaving 18 bases between them. This chain's CDR3 is CASSPGMARSSYNEQFF. CDR3 DNA sequence: TGTGCCAGCAGCCCGGGGATGGCGCGAAGTTCCTACAATGAGCAGTTCTTC.

The chain couples TRBV7-2 to TRBJ2-3; TRBD1 aligns across 9 bases. This CDR3 has 15 residues. After removal of 5 bases from V and 3 bases from J, the junction contained 6 bases not matched to a gene. CDR1 is SGHTA and CDR2 is FQGNSA in the germline V gene. CDR3 protein: CASSARQGETDTQYF. The CDR3 DNA sequence: TGTGCCAGCAGCGCACGACAGGGGGAAACAGATACGCAGTATTTT.

The chain is built from TRBV29-1 and TRBJ1-2; 8 positions agree with TRBD1. CDR1 and CDR2 (germline): SQVTM, ANQGSEA. After removal of 3 bases from V and 5 bases from J, the junction contained 8 bases not matched to a gene. This CDR3 contains 14 residues. DNA for the CDR3: TGCAGCGTTGAGGGACAGGCGATTTCTTATGGCTACACCTTC. The encoded protein is CSVEGQAISYGYTF.

V gene TRBV11-2 combines with J gene TRBJ2-3, with 10 bases aligning to TRBD2. The V and J ends lost 8 bases and 4 bases, in that order; junction bases with no gene match: 3. The CDR3 has 13 amino acids. From germline, CDR1 is SGHAT and CDR2 FQNNGV. The CDR3 reads CASRLAGADTQYF. For the CDR3, the DNA is TGTGCCAGCCGGCTAGCGGGAGCAGATACGCAGTATTTT.